The table lists the clone carrying this TCR beta chain with a count of one. Its cognate antigen is unknown. This sample is drawn from a study of T cell responses to AZD1222 COVID-19 vaccine. Sequencing used immunoSEQ multiplex PCR; TCRdb keeps in-frame clones, though not all of them. The sample holds about 160,000 clones, approximately 90% seen once. Germline CDR1 reads KGHSH; CDR2 reads LQKENI. With 2 bases removed from V and 2 bases from J, the gap between germline ends came to 6 bases. CDR3 length equals 13 residues. Whole-study results and caveats: Spike-specific TCR breadth and depth went up after people got two AZD1222 doses. Sampled repertoires all dated from after the peak T cell response. Vaccine-associated CD4 TCRs ranged over spike, dominating at 160-218 and 743-854. There were mostly white British donors and more females than males, and clonal diversity was possibly underestimated.

The sample here was peripheral blood, taken on day 0 of AZD1222 vaccination. The receptor was derived from an adult in good health. The V and J genes are TRBV18 and TRBJ2-5; the D is unclear. CDR3 sequence reads: CASSPADQETQYF. The CDR3 nucleotides read TGTGCCAGCTCACCAGCGGATCAAGAGACCCAGTACTTC.